This TCR beta chain was obtained from a study of shared clonotypes between healthy human individuals. Study background: For every donor, three CD4 naive, three CD4 memory, two CD8 naive and one CD8 memory plates were used.

Germline CDR1 is LNHDA and CDR2 is SQIVND (reference sequence). The CDR3 covers 13 residues. Trimming removed 6 bases at V and 3 bases at J, with 12 bases between. About this clone itself: Its target is not known.

Findings and limits, study-wide: Generation of non-shared clonotypes was less probable than generation of clonotypes shared by all four donors.

TCRdb keeps only in-frame clones here, not all; method: immunoSEQ multiplex PCR. The table has about 330,000 clones, roughly 70% seen once; the top ten hold 10%. Input material: memory CD4+ T cells sorted from blood. Specified subset: CD45RA-negative fraction. The V gene is TRBV19, the J gene TRBJ2-7; unclear D gene. The receptor was isolated from a man aged 30 to 45 in good health. The CDR3 sequence is CASSLGLYYEQYF. The CDR3, as DNA: TGTGCCAGTAGCCTTGGATTGTACTACGAGCAGTACTTC. Supplemented by reference TRBV19 and TRBJ2-7, the full variable domain reads DGGITQSPKYLFRKEGQNVTLSCEQNLNHDAMYWYRQDPGQGLRLIYYSQIVNDFQKGDIAEGYSVSREKKESFPLTVTSAQKNPTAFYLCASSLGLYYEQYFGPGTRLTVT.